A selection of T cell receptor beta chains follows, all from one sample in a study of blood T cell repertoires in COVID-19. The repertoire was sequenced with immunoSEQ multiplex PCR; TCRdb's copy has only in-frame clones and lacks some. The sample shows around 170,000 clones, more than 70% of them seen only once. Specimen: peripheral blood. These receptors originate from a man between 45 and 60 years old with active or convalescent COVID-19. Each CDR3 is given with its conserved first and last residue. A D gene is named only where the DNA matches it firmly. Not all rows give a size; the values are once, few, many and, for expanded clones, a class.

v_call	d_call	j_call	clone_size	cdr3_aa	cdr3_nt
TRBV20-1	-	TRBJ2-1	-	CSASPSGSVYNEQFF	TGCAGTGCTAGTCCGTCGGGTAGCGTCTACAATGAGCAGTTCTTC
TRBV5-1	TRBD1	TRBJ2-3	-	CASSLQGFGDTQYF	TGCGCCAGCAGCTTACAGGGGTTTGGGGATACGCAGTATTTT
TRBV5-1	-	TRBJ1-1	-	CASGGGSDYTEAFF	TGCGCCAGCGGGGGAGGCAGCGATTACACTGAAGCTTTCTTT
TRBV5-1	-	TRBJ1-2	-	CASSFYVGEGYGYTF	TGCGCCAGCAGCTTTTACGTCGGGGAAGGGTATGGCTACACCTTC
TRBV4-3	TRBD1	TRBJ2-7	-	CASSQDYVGTGAYSGLEQYF	TGCGCCAGCAGCCAAGACTACGTAGGGACAGGGGCCTATTCCGGTCTCGAGCAGTACTTC
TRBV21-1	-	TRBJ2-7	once	CASSKAPHSGQASNEQYF	TGTGCCAGCAGCAAAGCACCCCATTCAGGACAGGCGTCTAACGAGCAGTACTTC
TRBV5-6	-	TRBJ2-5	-	CASSPPYAGKTQYF	TGTGCCAGCAGCCCTCCATATGCAGGAAAGACCCAGTACTTC
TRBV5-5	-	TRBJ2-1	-	CASSLAQQGYSYNEQFF	TGTGCCAGCAGCTTGGCGCAACAGGGATACTCCTACAATGAGCAGTTCTTC
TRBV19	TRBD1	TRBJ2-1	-	CASRRDRDLGQFF	TGTGCCAGCCGCCGGGACAGGGATTTGGGGCAGTTCTTC
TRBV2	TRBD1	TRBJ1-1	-	CASRDDRGLTEAFF	TGTGCCAGCAGGGACGACAGGGGGCTTACTGAAGCTTTCTTT
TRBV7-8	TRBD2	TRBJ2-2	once	CASSRGLAGFTGELFF	TGTGCCAGCAGCCGAGGACTAGCGGGATTCACCGGGGAGCTGTTTTTT
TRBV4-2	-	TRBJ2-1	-	CASSQDSVLEAPYNEQFF	TGTGCCAGCAGCCAAGATTCTGTCTTAGAAGCCCCCTACAATGAGCAGTTCTTC
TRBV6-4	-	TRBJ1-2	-	CASTPGGWGYTF	TGTGCCAGCACCCCGGGGGGTTGGGGCTACACCTTC
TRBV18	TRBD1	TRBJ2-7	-	CASSEGTGQSYEQYF	TGTGCCAGCTCAGAGGGGACAGGACAATCCTACGAGCAGTACTTC
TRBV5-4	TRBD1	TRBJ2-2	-	CAIGTGTGDTGELFF	TGTGCCATCGGGACCGGGACAGGGGACACCGGGGAGCTGTTTTTT
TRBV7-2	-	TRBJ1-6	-	CASSLLGGPLHF	TGTGCCAGCAGCTTATTAGGGGGACCCCTCCACTTT
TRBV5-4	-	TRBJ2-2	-	CASSKEQGVGELFF	TGTGCCAGCAGCAAAGAGCAGGGTGTCGGGGAGCTGTTTTTT
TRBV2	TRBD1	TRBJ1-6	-	CASSRDRASPLHF	TGTGCCAGCTCGCGGGACAGGGCCTCACCCCTCCACTTT
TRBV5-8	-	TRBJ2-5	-	CASSSGDFGGTQYF	TGTGCCAGCAGCTCGGGGGACTTCGGGGGGACCCAGTACTTC
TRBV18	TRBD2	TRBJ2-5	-	CASSPLTGGMEETQYF	TGTGCCAGCTCACCACTCACGGGGGGTATGGAGGAGACCCAGTACTTC
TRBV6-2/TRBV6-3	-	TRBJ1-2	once	CASSRTEGYTF	TGTGCCAGCAGCAGGACAGAAGGCTACACCTTC
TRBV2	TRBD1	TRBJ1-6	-	CASRTDRVNSPLHF	TGTGCCAGCAGGACCGACAGGGTAAATTCACCCCTCCACTTT
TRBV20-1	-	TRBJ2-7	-	CSASRDNYEQYF	TGCAGTGCTAGTCGGGACAACTACGAGCAGTACTTC
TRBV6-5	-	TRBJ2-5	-	CASSLQGPQETQYF	TGTGCCAGCAGTCTTCAGGGTCCCCAAGAGACCCAGTACTTC
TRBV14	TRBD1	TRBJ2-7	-	CASSRNPGQGAVEQYF	TGTGCCAGCAGCCGTAATCCGGGACAGGGGGCTGTCGAGCAGTACTTC
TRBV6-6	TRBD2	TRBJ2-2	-	CASSYSPSGRTGELFF	TGTGCCAGCAGTTACTCGCCTAGCGGGAGGACCGGGGAGCTGTTTTTT
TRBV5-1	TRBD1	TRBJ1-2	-	CASSFTGAVGYTF	TGCGCCAGCAGCTTTACAGGGGCTGTAGGCTACACCTTC
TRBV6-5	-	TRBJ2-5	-	CASSYSAGIQETQYF	TGTGCCAGCAGTTACTCGGCAGGCATCCAAGAGACCCAGTACTTC
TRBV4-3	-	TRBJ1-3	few	CASSQEAGVFGNTIYF	TGCGCCAGCAGCCAAGAAGCGGGGGTTTTTGGAAACACCATATATTTT
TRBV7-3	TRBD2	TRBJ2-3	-	CASSLKTLLAGGPRDTQYF	TGTGCCAGCAGCTTAAAAACCCTACTAGCGGGAGGGCCTAGAGATACGCAGTATTTT
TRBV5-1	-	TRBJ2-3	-	CASSLAGAADTQYF	TGCGCCAGCAGCTTGGCAGGGGCGGCAGATACGCAGTATTTT
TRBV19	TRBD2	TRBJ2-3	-	CASSTSGRGTDTQYF	TGTGCCAGTAGTACTAGCGGGAGAGGCACAGATACGCAGTATTTT
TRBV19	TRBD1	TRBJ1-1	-	CASSIGGQGNTEAFF	TGTGCCAGTAGTATAGGAGGACAGGGCAACACTGAAGCTTTCTTT
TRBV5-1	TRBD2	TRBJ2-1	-	CASSVSGTNNEQFF	TGCGCCAGCAGCGTGTCCGGGACTAACAATGAGCAGTTCTTC
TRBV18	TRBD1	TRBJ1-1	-	CASSPGTGDYTEAFF	TGTGCCAGCTCACCTGGGACAGGGGACTACACTGAAGCTTTCTTT
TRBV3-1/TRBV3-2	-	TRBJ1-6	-	CASSQDGQGYSPLHF	TGTGCCAGCAGCCAAGATGGTCAGGGGTATTCACCCCTCCACTTT
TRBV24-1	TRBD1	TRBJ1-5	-	CATSEPGQGNQPQHF	TGTGCCACCAGTGAACCGGGACAGGGGAATCAGCCCCAGCATTTT
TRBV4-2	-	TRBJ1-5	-	CASSHAQGNQPQHF	TGTGCCAGCAGCCATGCACAGGGAAATCAGCCCCAGCATTTT
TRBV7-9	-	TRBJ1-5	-	CASSGQSNQPQHF	TGTGCCAGCAGCGGACAGTCCAATCAGCCCCAGCATTTT
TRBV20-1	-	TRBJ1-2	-	CSASDIYGYTF	TGCAGTGCTAGCGACATCTATGGCTACACCTTC
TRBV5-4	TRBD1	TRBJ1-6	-	CASRTGGLGRDSPLHF	TGTGCCAGCAGGACAGGGGGCCTGGGTAGAGATTCACCCCTCCACTTT
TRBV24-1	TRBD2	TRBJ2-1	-	CATSEVTGGADEQFF	TGTGCCACCAGTGAAGTAACGGGAGGAGCCGATGAGCAGTTCTTC
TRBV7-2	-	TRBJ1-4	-	CASSQQGRASEKLFF	TGTGCCAGCAGCCAACAGGGCCGGGCTAGTGAAAAACTGTTTTTT
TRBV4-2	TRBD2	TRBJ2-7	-	CASSQEGSGKVYEQYF	TGTGCCAGCAGCCAAGAGGGTAGCGGGAAGGTCTACGAGCAGTACTTC
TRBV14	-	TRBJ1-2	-	CASSQDLSYGYTF	TGTGCCAGCAGCCAAGATCTTTCGTATGGCTACACCTTC
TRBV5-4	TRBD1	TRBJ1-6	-	CASSQDRNSPLHF	TGTGCCAGCAGCCAGGACAGGAATTCACCCCTCCACTTT
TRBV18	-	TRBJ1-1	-	CASSPEQGLNTEAFF	TGTGCCAGCTCACCCGAACAGGGTTTGAACACTGAAGCTTTCTTT
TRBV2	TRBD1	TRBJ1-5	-	CASTGTGVDQPQHF	TGTGCCAGCACCGGGACAGGGGTAGATCAGCCCCAGCATTTT
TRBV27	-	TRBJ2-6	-	CASRPAGANVLTF	TGTGCCAGCCGCCCGGCTGGGGCCAACGTCCTGACTTTC
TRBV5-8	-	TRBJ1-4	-	CASSLGHYEKLFF	TGTGCCAGCAGCTTGGGTCATTATGAAAAACTGTTTTTT
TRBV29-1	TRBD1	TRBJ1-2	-	CSVRTGVNYGYTF	TGCAGCGTGCGGACAGGGGTTAACTATGGCTACACCTTC
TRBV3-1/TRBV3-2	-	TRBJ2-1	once	CASSGQRYEQFF	TGTGCCAGCAGCGGGCAGAGATATGAGCAGTTCTTC
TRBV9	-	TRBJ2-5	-	CASSVAPQDQETQYF	TGTGCCAGCAGCGTAGCTCCACAGGATCAAGAGACCCAGTACTTC
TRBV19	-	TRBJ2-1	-	CASSSGSYNEQFF	TGTGCCAGTAGCAGCGGCTCCTACAATGAGCAGTTCTTC